This T cell receptor (beta chain) came from a study of T-cell reconstitution after alpha-beta-depleted transplantation in children. The study's findings and limits: Newly generated T cells supplied most T-cell counts and diversity one year post-transplant. Surviving recipient T cells and thymic progenitors underlay high day-60 TCRbeta diversity in some patients. In patients about two months after transplant, alpha-beta T cells reportedly arose from several hundred expanded graft clones.

Unique molecular identifiers featured in how the TCRbeta library was prepared. TCRdb reprocessed the PCR reads with MiXCR, giving one entry per CDR3 protein. The repertoire holds about 98,000 distinct CDR3 sequences, with 23% as singletons. The V gene lost 3 bases and the J gene lost 9 bases, with 21 bases spanning the gap. Germline V gene data show CDR1 as SEHNR and CDR2 as FQNEAQ (reference sequence). The CDR3 length is 17 residues. This clonotype was found many times. Its antigen is as yet unknown. The specimen was PBMCs, collected before TCRalphabeta/CD19-depleted stem cell transplant. The origin of this receptor is a boy between 2 and 15 years old with acute lymphoblastic leukemia, due to receive a stem cell transplant. The chain has TRBV7-9 and TRBJ1-6, with a tentative D call TRBD1 (5 bases). The CDR3, as DNA: TGTGCCAGCAGCTTCCCCGGTGGGGGGACTAGGCCTTCACCCCTCCACTTT. It encodes CASSFPGGGTRPSPLHF.